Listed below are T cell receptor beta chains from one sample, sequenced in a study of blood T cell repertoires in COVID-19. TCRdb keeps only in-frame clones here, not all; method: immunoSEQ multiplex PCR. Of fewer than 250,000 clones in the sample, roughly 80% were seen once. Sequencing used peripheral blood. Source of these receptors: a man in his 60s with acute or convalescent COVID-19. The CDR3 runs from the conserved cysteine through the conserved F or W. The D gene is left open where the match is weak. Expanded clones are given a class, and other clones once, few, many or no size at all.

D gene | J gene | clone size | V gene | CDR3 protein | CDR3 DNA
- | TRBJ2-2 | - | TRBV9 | CASSYMEGAPNTGELFF | TGTGCCAGCAGCTACATGGAGGGGGCCCCGAACACCGGGGAGCTGTTTTTT
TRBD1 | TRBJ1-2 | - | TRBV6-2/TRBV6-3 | CASSYSRTGASFYGYTF | TGTGCCAGCAGTTATTCCCGGACAGGCGCCTCCTTCTATGGCTACACCTTC
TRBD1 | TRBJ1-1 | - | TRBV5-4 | CASSPGQGETEAFF | TGTGCCAGCAGCCCGGGACAGGGGGAGACTGAAGCTTTCTTT
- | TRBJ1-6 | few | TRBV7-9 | CASSPMATSSGVDSPLHF | TGTGCCAGCAGCCCTATGGCAACAAGTTCAGGGGTGGATTCACCCCTCCACTTT
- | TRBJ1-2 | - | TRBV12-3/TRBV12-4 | CASRPTANYGYTF | TGTGCCAGCAGACCGACAGCCAACTATGGCTACACCTTC
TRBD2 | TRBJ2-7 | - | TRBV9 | CASSVEREGLAVWEQYF | TGTGCCAGCAGCGTAGAAAGGGAAGGGCTAGCGGTCTGGGAGCAGTACTTC
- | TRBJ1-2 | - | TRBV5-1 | CASSLIQGGAIYGYTF | TGCGCCAGCAGCTTGATACAGGGAGGGGCTATTTATGGCTACACCTTC
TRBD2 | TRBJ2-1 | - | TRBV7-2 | CASSMGLAGYNEQFF | TGTGCCAGCAGCATGGGACTAGCCGGATACAATGAGCAGTTCTTC
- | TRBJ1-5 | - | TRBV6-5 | CASSRGGSNQPQHF | TGTGCCAGCAGCAGAGGAGGGAGCAATCAGCCCCAGCATTTT
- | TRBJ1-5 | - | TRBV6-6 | CASSYSDRPNQPQHF | TGTGCCAGCAGTTACTCGGACAGACCCAATCAGCCCCAGCATTTT
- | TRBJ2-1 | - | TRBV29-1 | CSVEQGPGDEQFF | TGCAGCGTTGAACAGGGTCCTGGGGATGAGCAGTTCTTC
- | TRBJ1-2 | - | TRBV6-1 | CASSEDSVRGPNYGYTF | TGTGCCAGCAGTGAAGATTCGGTTAGGGGCCCTAACTATGGCTACACCTTC
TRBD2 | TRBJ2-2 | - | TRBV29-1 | CSVAGLAGANTGELFF | TGCAGCGTCGCTGGACTAGCGGGCGCGAACACCGGGGAGCTGTTTTTT
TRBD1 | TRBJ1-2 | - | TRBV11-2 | CASSLGGQGDLNYGYTF | TGTGCCAGCAGCTTAGGAGGACAGGGGGACCTTAACTATGGCTACACCTTC
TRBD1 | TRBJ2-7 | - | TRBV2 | CASSDPDRATYEQYF | TGTGCCAGCAGTGATCCGGACAGGGCAACTTACGAGCAGTACTTC
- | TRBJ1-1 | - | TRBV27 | CASSLIGGRRGAEAFF | TGTGCCAGCAGTTTGATTGGGGGGAGACGTGGCGCTGAAGCTTTCTTT
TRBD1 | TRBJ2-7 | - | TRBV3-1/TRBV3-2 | CASRPTGSSYEQYF | TGTGCCAGCAGACCGACAGGGTCCTCCTACGAGCAGTACTTC
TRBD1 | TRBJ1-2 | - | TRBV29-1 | CSAVGQGAYGYTF | TGCAGCGCTGTGGGACAGGGGGCATACGGCTACACCTTC
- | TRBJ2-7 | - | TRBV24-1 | CATSDNTGYEQYF | TGTGCCACCAGTGATAATACCGGGTACGAGCAGTACTTC
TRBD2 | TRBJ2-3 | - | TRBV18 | CASSRKTSALLLSTDTQYF | TGTGCCAGCTCACGTAAGACTAGCGCACTCCTCCTTAGCACAGATACGCAGTATTTT
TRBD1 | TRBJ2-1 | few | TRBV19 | CASSMLQGVSYNEQFF | TGTGCCAGTAGTATGCTTCAGGGGGTCTCCTACAATGAGCAGTTCTTC
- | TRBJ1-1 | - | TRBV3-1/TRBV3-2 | CASSPTGFSSEAFF | TGTGCCAGCAGCCCAACAGGGTTTTCGTCTGAAGCTTTCTTT
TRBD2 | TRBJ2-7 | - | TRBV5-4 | CASSLGSGRSYEQYF | TGTGCCAGCAGCTTGGGGAGCGGGAGATCCTACGAGCAGTACTTC
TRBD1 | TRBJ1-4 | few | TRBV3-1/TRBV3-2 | CASSSRDRGREKLFF | TGTGCCAGCAGCAGCCGGGACAGGGGTCGAGAAAAACTGTTTTTT
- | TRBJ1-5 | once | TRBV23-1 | CASSQSVRQDSNQPQHF | TGCGCCAGCAGTCAATCCGTCCGGCAGGATAGCAATCAGCCCCAGCATTTT
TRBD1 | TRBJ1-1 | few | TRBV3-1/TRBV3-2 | CASSQDRRGQAFF | TGTGCCAGCAGCCAAGATAGGAGGGGGCAAGCTTTCTTT
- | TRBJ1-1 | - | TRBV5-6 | CASSFREGYMNTEAFF | TGTGCCAGCAGCTTCCGGGAGGGATATATGAACACTGAAGCTTTCTTT
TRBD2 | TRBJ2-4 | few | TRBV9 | CASSSPPGKRGGLDIQYF | TGTGCCAGCAGCTCACCTCCAGGGAAGCGGGGGGGCCTTGACATTCAGTACTTC
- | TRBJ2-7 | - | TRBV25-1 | CASSVLTEHVQYF | TGTGCCAGCAGCGTCCTAACAGAACATGTGCAGTACTTC
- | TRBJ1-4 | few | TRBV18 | CASSPLQPGADEKLFF | TGTGCCAGCTCACCCCTCCAGCCAGGGGCGGATGAAAAACTGTTTTTT
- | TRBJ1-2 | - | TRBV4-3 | CASSQAGLWGHRGYTF | TGCGCCAGCAGCCAAGCCGGGTTGTGGGGGCATCGGGGCTACACCTTC
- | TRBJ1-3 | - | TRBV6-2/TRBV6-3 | CASSRTGTTWNTIYF | TGTGCCAGCAGTAGAACAGGGACCACTTGGAACACCATATATTTT
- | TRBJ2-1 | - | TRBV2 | CASSEGRRGSEQFF | TGTGCCAGCAGTGAAGGACGGCGGGGCTCTGAGCAGTTCTTC
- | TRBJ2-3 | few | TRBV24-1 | CATSDLRPGSDTQYF | TGTGCCACCAGTGATTTGCGCCCAGGGTCAGATACGCAGTATTTT
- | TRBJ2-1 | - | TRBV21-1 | CASSKDRLADIDNEQFF | TGTGCCAGCAGCAAAGATCGACTAGCGGATATCGACAATGAGCAGTTCTTC
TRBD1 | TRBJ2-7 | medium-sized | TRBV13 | CASSIEDRLYEQYF | TGTGCCAGCAGCATAGAGGACAGGTTATACGAGCAGTACTTC
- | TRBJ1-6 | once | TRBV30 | CAWSVQGALHF | TGTGCCTGGAGTGTACAGGGCGCCCTCCACTTT
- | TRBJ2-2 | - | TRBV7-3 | CASSLGRTGELFF | TGTGCCAGCAGCTTAGGGCGCACCGGGGAGCTGTTTTTT
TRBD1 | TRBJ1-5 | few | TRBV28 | CASNLQGYQPQHF | TGTGCCAGCAACTTACAGGGGTATCAGCCCCAGCATTTT
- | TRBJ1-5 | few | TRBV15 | CATSRAAQPQHF | TGTGCCACCAGCAGGGCGGCTCAGCCCCAGCATTTT
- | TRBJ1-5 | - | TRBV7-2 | CASSLAFYSNQPQHF | TGTGCCAGCAGCTTAGCCTTTTATAGCAATCAGCCCCAGCATTTT
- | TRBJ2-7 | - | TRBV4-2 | CASSQINYEQYF | TGTGCCAGCAGCCAAATTAACTACGAGCAGTACTTC
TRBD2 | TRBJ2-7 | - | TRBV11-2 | CASSVNPTLSTSGAYEQYF | TGTGCCAGCAGCGTAAACCCAACTTTATCGACTAGCGGGGCTTACGAGCAGTACTTC
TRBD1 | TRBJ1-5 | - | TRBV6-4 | CASSPQGAGNQPQHF | TGTGCCAGCAGTCCACAGGGGGCCGGCAATCAGCCCCAGCATTTT
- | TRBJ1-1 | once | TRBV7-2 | CASSAGGVTEAFF | TGTGCCAGCAGCGCAGGAGGGGTCACTGAAGCTTTCTTT
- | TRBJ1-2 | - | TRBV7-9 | CASSLAGGLGYGYTF | TGTGCCAGCAGCTTAGCTGGAGGGCTCGGCTATGGCTACACCTTC
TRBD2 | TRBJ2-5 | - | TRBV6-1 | CASSEEGGGRASETQYF | TGTGCCAGCAGTGAAGAGGGAGGAGGGAGGGCGTCGGAGACCCAGTACTTC